One sample yielded the 13 T cell receptor beta chains listed below, sequenced in a study of OX40 agonist ivuxolimab in advanced cancers. The method was immunoSEQ multiplex PCR; TCRdb's version includes in-frame clones alone and lacks a portion of them. The repertoire holds 65,000 to 85,000 clones, approximately 85% seen once, with 3.1% in the top ten. Sequences were derived from CD4+ or CD8+ T cells sorted from blood, sampled in a trial of the OX40 agonist ivuxolimab. Every receptor here comes from an adult with an advanced solid tumor such as melanoma, head and neck, liver or kidney cancer.

The chain has TRBV7-2 and TRBJ2-5; TRBD1 agrees at 9 bases. The CDR3 consists of 15 residues. V lost 5 bases to trimming and J lost 5 bases; unmatched junction nucleotides: 9. The germline CDR1 and CDR2 sequences are SGHTA and FQGNSA. As DNA, the CDR3 is TGTGCCAGCAGCCCAGGACAGGGGCGGGGGGAGACCCAGTACTTC. Translation gives CASSPGQGRGETQYF.

V gene TRBV28 combines with J gene TRBJ2-1, with D hard to call. Germline loops: CDR1 MDHEN, CDR2 SYDVKM. V gave up 8 bases and J gave up 5 bases, with 13 bases separating them. The CDR3 has 13 amino acids. The CDR3 nucleotides read TGTGCCAGCCTAGTGGCCGATGACAATGAGCAGTTCTTC. This encodes CASLVADDNEQFF. The variable domain in full, with the rest retrieved from reference TRBV28 and TRBJ2-1, is DVKVTQSSRYLVKRTGEKVFLECVQDMDHENMFWYRQDPGLGLRLIYFSYDVKMKEKGDIPEGYSVSREKKERFSLILESASTNQTSMYLCASLVADDNEQFFGPGTRLTVL.

This clone was seen a single time. The V gene is TRBV7-9, the J gene TRBJ1-1; TRBD1 matches at 7 bases. V shed 6 bases, J shed 5 bases, and the junction held 3 bases outside the gene matches. Germline CDR1 is SEHNR and CDR2 is FQNEAQ (reference sequence). CDR3 length: 12 residues. The CDR3 protein is CASREQGTEAFF. As DNA, the CDR3 is TGTGCCAGCAGAGAACAGGGGACTGAAGCTTTCTTT.

The chain employs TRBV2 and TRBJ1-5; D might be TRBD1 (6 bases). V lost 6 bases and J lost 6, with 24 bases in between. There are 17 residues in the CDR3. Germline V CDR1 and CDR2: SNHLY, FYNNEI. CDR3 sequence (DNA): TGTGCCAGCAGAGAAACCGGGACAAATCTGGTTGTTCAGCCCCAGCATTTT. Encoded protein: CASRETGTNLVVQPQHF.

The V call is TRBV5-4, the J call TRBJ2-2; D uncertain. Looked up from germline, CDR1 is SGHNT and CDR2 is YYREEE (reference sequence). V lost 1 base and J lost 4, with 8 bases in between. CDR3 length: 14 residues. Here the CDR3 DNA reads TGTGCCAGCAGCTTGAGGGTGGGCACCGGGGAGCTGTTTTTT. Protein product: CASSLRVGTGELFF.

This clone was seen more than once but under ten times. The chain carries TRBV29-1 and TRBJ1-5; 9 bases map to TRBD1. The germline gives CDR1 SQVTM, CDR2 ANQGSEA. CDR3 size: 13 residues. J was trimmed by 3 bases and V by 6 bases; bases with no gene match: 3. The CDR3 nucleotides read TGCAGCGTGGGGACAGGGTTCAATCAGCCCCAGCATTTT. The encoded protein is CSVGTGFNQPQHF.

The chain employs TRBV19 and TRBJ1-1; no firm D call. The CDR3 loop spans 15 amino acids. Trimming cost V 4 bases and J 4 bases, with 16 bases left between them. Germline CDR1 is LNHDA and CDR2 is SQIVND (reference sequence). CDR3 protein: CASSTPFEGGTEAFF. The CDR3 DNA is TGTGCCAGTAGTACCCCGTTCGAGGGAGGCACTGAAGCTTTCTTT.

This clone occurred once. This chain uses TRBV23-1 with TRBJ2-2, with D hard to call. TRBV23-1 is an ORF, with its function uncertain. The V and J ends lost 11 bases and 6 bases respectively, with 25 bases between them. CDR3 size: 16 residues. For the CDR3, the DNA is TGCGCCCCTGGTAAGCGAGTCGGGCCATTTCCCGGGGAGCTGTTTTTT. Its protein is CAPGKRVGPFPGELFF.

The chain carries TRBV30 and TRBJ2-3, with a weak D call TRBD2 (6 bases). The CDR3 extends over 13 amino acids. V gave up 1 base and J gave up 6 bases, with 11 bases separating them. In germline, CDR1 is GTSNPN, CDR2 SVGIG (reference sequence). For the CDR3, the DNA is TGTGCCTGGAGTGGAGGGGACTCGGATACGCAGTATTTT. Protein product: CAWSGGDSDTQYF.

This chain connects TRBV6-5 to TRBJ2-7; D is ambiguous. Trimming took 7 bases from V and 4 from J, leaving 11 bases between them. The CDR3 extends over 12 amino acids. Germline loops: CDR1 MNHEY, CDR2 SVGAGI. In DNA form, the CDR3 reads TGTGCCAGCAAGCGCCAGGATTACGAGCAGTACTTC. Amino acid sequence: CASKRQDYEQYF.

The chain uses TRBV18 and TRBJ1-3, with unresolved D. From germline, CDR1 is KGHSH and CDR2 LQKENI. The V end was cut by 2 bases, the J end by 2 bases, with 7 bases between. The CDR3 is 14 residues long. CDR3 nucleotide sequence: TGTGCCAGCTCACCAGCGTTCCCTGGAAACACCATATATTTT. This encodes CASSPAFPGNTIYF.

This clone was counted a few times. The V and J genes are TRBV6-1 and TRBJ2-5, with 12 bases fitting TRBD2. Germline V gene data show CDR1 as MNHNS and CDR2 as SASEGT. J lost 5 bases, V lost 4 bases, and 8 bases had no gene match. This CDR3 is 16 amino acids long. CDR3 in amino acids: CASSGMTSGRGETQYF. The CDR3 nucleotides are TGTGCCAGCAGTGGGATGACTAGCGGGAGAGGGGAGACCCAGTACTTC.

V gene TRBV7-2 combines with J gene TRBJ2-2, with D possibly called TRBD1 or TRBD2 (5 bases each). Per germline, CDR1 SGHTA and CDR2 FQGNSA. Trimming pared 7 bases from V and 3 bases from J, leaving 12 bases between. The CDR3 extends over 14 amino acids. The CDR3 DNA follows: TGTGCCAGCAAAAACCCGGGGCACACCGGGGAGCTGTTTTTT. As protein: CASKNPGHTGELFF.